Reported below is one T cell receptor (beta chain). The data are from a study of blood T cell repertoires in COVID-19. The overall study: Acute and convalescent COVID-19 samples came from the United States, Italy and Spain. PBMCs, B-cell-depleted T cells, or T cells provided the cDNA or gDNA that made up the material.

The ends were cut back, 0 bases at V and 3 bases at J, with 9 bases in the middle. The CDR3 is 15 amino acids. Looked up from germline, CDR1 is LNHNV and CDR2 is YYDKDF (reference sequence). Authors' analysis steps: Reference gene primer amplification gave nucleated cell count estimates. Produced via immunoSEQ multiplex PCR; TCRdb's table is partial and in-frame only. That table gives V, J and clone size, and the DNA gave D and trimming. The sample includes approximately 24,000 clones, 85% to 95% of them seen just once. The TCR was taken from a woman between 45 and 60 years old with active COVID-19. The chain uses TRBV15 and TRBJ2-1; D is possibly TRBD1 (6 bases). Sample: peripheral blood. The CDR3 spells CATSREGDNYNEQFF. The CDR3 DNA sequence: TGTGCCACCAGCAGAGAGGGGGACAACTACAATGAGCAGTTCTTC.